This T cell receptor beta chain was captured by sequencing in a study of shared clonotypes between healthy human individuals. The CDR3 is made up of 15 amino acids. Trimming at V came to 3 bases and at J to 5 bases, leaving 8 bases not matched to a gene. The germline gives CDR1 LGHNA, CDR2 YSLEER. Worth noting for this clone: As yet, its antigen is unknown.

Study observations and caveats: Sequencing depth was expected to influence donor clonotype sharing.

Profiling relied on immunoSEQ multiplex PCR, and the TCRdb table lists in-frame clones only, not all of them. The sample yields about 690,000 clones, 90% seen once. The TCR was taken from a man between 18 and 29 years old in good health. Some clones in this sample may be carry-over from other donors' samples. This chain connects TRBV4-3 to TRBJ1-1; 8 bases match TRBD1. Sequencing was carried out using memory CD8+ T cells from PBMCs. Documented subset: CD45RO+ cells pooled with CCR7-negative TemRA cells. CDR3 sequence reads: CASSQWDRSWTEAFF. The CDR3 DNA reads as TGCGCCAGCAGCCAGTGGGACAGGAGTTGGACTGAAGCTTTCTTT.